The clone carrying this T cell receptor (beta chain) was counted ten times or more. The germline V gene encodes CDR1 MNHEY and CDR2 SVGAGI. The CDR3 extends over 16 amino acids. Between the trimmed V and J ends, which lost 0 bases and 7 bases, there was a span of 17 bases. The data were taken from a study of human T cells and chemical hapten exposure. The time point is: pre-sensitization, week 0. This sample's treatment: therapeutic diphenylcyclopropenone sensitization with weekly scalp DPC. From the RACE reads, TCRdb called clonotypes with MiXCR, one entry per CDR3 protein. The data show 300,000 to 450,000 distinct CDR3 sequences, about 5% seen once.

Sample: whole blood, taken in connection with sensitization to the hapten diphenylcyclopropenone (DPC). The TCR originated in a woman younger than 30 with alopecia areata. Some clones in this sample may be carry-over from other donors' samples. The genes are TRBV6-5 and TRBJ2-3; maybe TRBD2 (5 bases). The CDR3 loop is CASSYSRAVPDYTQYF. The CDR3 DNA is TGTGCCAGCAGTTACTCGAGGGCAGTACCAGATTATACGCAGTATTTT.